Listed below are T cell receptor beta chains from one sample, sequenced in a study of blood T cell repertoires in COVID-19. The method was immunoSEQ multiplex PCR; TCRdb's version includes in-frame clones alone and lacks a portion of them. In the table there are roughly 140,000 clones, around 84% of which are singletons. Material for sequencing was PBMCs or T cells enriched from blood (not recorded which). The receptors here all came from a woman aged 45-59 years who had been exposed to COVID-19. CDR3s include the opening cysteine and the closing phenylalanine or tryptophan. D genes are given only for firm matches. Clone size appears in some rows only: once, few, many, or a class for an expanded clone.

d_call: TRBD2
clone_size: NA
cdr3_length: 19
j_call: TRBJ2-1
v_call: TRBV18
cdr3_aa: CASSPLFSGINPSYNEQFF
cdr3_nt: TGTGCCAGCTCACCATTATTTAGCGGGATAAATCCTTCTTACAATGAGCAGTTCTTC

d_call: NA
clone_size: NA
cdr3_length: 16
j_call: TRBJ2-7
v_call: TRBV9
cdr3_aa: CASSPHPGRASYEQYF
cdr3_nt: TGTGCCAGCAGCCCCCATCCAGGCAGGGCTAGCTACGAGCAGTACTTC

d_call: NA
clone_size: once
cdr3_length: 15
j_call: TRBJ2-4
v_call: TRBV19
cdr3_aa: CASSWRALAKNIQYF
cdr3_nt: TGTGCCAGTAGTTGGAGGGCCTTGGCCAAAAACATTCAGTACTTC

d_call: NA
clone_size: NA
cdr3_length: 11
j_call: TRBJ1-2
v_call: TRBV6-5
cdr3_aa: CASSSPRGYTF
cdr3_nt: TGTGCCAGCAGCTCCCCACGGGGCTACACCTTC

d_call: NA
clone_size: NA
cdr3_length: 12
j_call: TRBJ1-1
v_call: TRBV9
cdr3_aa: CASSPVNTEAFF
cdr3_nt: TGTGCCAGCAGCCCGGTAAACACTGAAGCTTTCTTT

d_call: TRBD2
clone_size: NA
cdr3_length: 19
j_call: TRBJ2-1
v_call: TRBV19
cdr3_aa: CASSGRALAGARWRNEQFF
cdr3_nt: TGTGCCAGTAGTGGCCGAGCTCTAGCGGGAGCAAGGTGGCGCAATGAGCAGTTCTTC

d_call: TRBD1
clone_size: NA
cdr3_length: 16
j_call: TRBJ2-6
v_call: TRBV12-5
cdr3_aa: CASGPGQFSGANVLTF
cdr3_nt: TGTGCTAGTGGCCCGGGACAGTTCTCTGGGGCCAACGTCCTGACTTTC

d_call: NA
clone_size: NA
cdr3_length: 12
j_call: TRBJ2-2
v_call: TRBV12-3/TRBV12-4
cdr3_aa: CASRRNTGELFF
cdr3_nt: TGTGCCAGCAGGCGGAACACCGGGGAGCTGTTTTTT

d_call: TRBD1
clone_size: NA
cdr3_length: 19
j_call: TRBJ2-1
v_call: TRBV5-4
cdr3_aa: CASSGVGQGGLGPYNEQFF
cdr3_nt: TGTGCCAGCAGCGGAGTAGGACAGGGAGGTTTAGGACCCTACAATGAGCAGTTCTTC

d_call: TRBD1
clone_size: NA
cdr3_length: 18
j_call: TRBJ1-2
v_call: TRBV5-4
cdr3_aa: CASRVQGARGVGNYGYTF
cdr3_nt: TGTGCCAGCAGGGTTCAGGGGGCGCGGGGAGTAGGTAACTATGGCTACACCTTC

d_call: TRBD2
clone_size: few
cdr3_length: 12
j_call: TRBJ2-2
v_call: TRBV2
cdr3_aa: CASGRVGRELFF
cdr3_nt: TGTGCCTCAGGGAGGGTTGGCCGGGAGCTGTTTTTT

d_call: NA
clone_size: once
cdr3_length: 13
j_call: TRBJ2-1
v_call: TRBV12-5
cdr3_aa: CASGATSYNEQFF
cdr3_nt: TGTGCTAGTGGAGCGACCTCCTACAATGAGCAGTTCTTC

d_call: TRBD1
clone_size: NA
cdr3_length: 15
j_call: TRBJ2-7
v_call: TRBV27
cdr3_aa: CASSFGGQGTYEQYF
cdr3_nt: TGTGCCAGCAGTTTCGGGGGACAGGGGACCTACGAGCAGTACTTC

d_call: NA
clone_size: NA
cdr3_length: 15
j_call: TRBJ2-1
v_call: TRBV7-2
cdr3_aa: CASSLDYRLMDEQFF
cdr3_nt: TGTGCCAGCAGCTTGGACTACCGCCTAATGGATGAGCAGTTCTTC

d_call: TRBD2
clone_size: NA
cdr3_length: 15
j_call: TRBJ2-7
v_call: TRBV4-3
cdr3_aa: CASSQVSAGAYEQYF
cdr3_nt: TGCGCCAGCAGCCAAGTTTCAGCGGGGGCCTACGAGCAGTACTTC

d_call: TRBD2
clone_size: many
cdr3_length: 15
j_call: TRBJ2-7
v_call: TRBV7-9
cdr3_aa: CASSLGTSGFYEQYF
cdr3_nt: TGTGCCAGCAGCCTCGGGACTAGCGGGTTCTACGAGCAGTACTTC

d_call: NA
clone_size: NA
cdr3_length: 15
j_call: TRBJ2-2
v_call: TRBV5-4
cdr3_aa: CASSLGGGPPGELFF
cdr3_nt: TGTGCCAGCAGCTTGGGTGGGGGCCCCCCCGGGGAGCTGTTTTTT

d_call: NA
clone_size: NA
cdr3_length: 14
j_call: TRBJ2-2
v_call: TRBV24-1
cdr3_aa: CATSSGTLTGELFF
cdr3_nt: TGTGCCACCAGTTCCGGGACATTAACCGGGGAGCTGTTTTTT

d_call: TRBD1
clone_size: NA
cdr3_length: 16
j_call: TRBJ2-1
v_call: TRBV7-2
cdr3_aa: CASSSIRTGWGDEQFF
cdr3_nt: TGTGCCAGCAGCTCGATTAGGACAGGTTGGGGCGATGAGCAGTTCTTC

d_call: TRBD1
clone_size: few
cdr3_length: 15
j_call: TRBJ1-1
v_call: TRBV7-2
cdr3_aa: CASSLHRGLNTEAFF
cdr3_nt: TGTGCCAGCAGCCTCCACAGGGGGCTGAACACTGAAGCTTTCTTT

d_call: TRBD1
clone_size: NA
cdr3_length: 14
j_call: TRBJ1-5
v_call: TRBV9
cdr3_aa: CASSVGTANQPQHF
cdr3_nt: TGTGCCAGCAGCGTTGGGACAGCCAATCAGCCCCAGCATTTT

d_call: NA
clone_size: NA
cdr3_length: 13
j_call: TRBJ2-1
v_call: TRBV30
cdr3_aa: CAWKSASYNEQFF
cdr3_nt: TGTGCCTGGAAGTCAGCGAGCTACAATGAGCAGTTCTTC